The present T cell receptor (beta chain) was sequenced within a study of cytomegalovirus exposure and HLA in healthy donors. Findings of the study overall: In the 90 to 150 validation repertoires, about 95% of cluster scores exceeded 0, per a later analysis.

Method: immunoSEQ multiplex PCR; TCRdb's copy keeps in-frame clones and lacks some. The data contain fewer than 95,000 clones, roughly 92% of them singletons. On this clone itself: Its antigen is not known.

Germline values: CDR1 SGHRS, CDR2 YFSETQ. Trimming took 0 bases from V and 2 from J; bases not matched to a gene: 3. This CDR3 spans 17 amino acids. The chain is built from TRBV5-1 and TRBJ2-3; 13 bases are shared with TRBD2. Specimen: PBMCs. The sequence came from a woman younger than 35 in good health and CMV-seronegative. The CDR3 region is CASSLAGLAGYTDTQYF. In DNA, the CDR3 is TGCGCCAGCAGCTTGGCGGGACTAGCGGGGTACACAGATACGCAGTATTTT.